This TCR beta chain was found in a study of Tregs in tolerant kidney transplant recipients. Regarding the study as a whole: Findings come from small patient numbers and require larger validation.

Concerning this clone: Its antigen is unknown. Read sequence stops 3 residues before the CDR3 end, and the germline J gene provides the missing end.

The nonmyeloablative bone marrow transplants came from related graft donors, with transient mixed chimerism. The germline V gene has CDR1 MDHEN and CDR2 SYDVKM. The CDR3 runs to 17 residues. V dropped 3 bases and J dropped 2 bases, with 19 bases sitting between them. The protocol was immunoSEQ multiplex PCR, while the TCRdb copy is restricted to in-frame clones and leaves out a portion. This sample's table has 25,000 to 40,000 clones. This clonotype originated in a human patient who received a combined kidney and bone marrow transplant. Part of the T cells may come from the graft donor. The specimen was CD4+ T cells from blood (PBMCs), collected 24 months after the transplant. The V gene is TRBV28, the J gene TRBJ1-2; D may be TRBD1 (6 bases). CDR3 region: CASSFSGVQGQNYGYTF. CDR3 DNA (partial): TGTGCCAGCAGTTTTAGTGGGGTCCAAGGACAGAACTATGGC.